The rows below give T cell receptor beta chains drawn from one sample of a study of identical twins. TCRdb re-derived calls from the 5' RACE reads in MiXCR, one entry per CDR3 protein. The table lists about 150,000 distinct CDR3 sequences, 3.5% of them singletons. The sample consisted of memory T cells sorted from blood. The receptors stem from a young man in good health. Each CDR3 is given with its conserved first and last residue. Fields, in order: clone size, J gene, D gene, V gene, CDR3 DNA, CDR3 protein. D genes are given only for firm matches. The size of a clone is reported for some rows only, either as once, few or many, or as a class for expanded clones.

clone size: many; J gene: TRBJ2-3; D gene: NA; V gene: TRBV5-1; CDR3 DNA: TGCGCCAGCAGCTTGGAGGGACAAATGAACACAGATACGCAGTATTTT; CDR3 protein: CASSLEGQMNTDTQYF
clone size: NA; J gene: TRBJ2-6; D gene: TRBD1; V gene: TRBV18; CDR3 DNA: TGTGCCAGCTCACTAACAGGGGGCTCTGGGGCCAACGTCCTGACTTTC; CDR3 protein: CASSLTGGSGANVLTF
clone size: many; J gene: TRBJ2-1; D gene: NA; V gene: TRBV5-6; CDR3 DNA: TGTGCCAGCAGCTTGGATCGCCAGGGCTCCTACAATGAGCAGTTCTTC; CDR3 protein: CASSLDRQGSYNEQFF
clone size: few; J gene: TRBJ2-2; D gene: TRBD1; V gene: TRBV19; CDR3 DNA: TGTGCCAGTAGGGTAATCCGACAGGGCGGCACCGGGGAGCTGTTTTTT; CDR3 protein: CASRVIRQGGTGELFF
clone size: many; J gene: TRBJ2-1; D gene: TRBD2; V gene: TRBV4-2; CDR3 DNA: TGTGCCAGCAGCCAAGATCAGGTCCCGGGACTAGCGGGAGGTCCCTTCTACAATGAGCAGTTCTTC; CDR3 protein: CASSQDQVPGLAGGPFYNEQFF
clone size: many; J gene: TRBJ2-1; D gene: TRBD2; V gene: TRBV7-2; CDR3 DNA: TGTGCCAGCAGATATCGGGGGGGGGCCTGGGTTGATGAGCAGTTCTTC; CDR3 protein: CASRYRGGAWVDEQFF
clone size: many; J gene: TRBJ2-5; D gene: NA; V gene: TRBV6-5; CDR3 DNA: TGTGCCAGCAGTTACTCGGGGGAGATAGAGACCCAGTACTTC; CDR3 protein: CASSYSGEIETQYF
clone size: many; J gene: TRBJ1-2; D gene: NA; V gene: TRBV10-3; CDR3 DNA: TGTGCCATCAGTGAGTCCGGTAGGGAGGCCTATGGCTACACCTTC; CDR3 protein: CAISESGREAYGYTF
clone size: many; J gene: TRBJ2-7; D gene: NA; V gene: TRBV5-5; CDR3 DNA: TGTGCCAGCAGCTTGTTCTCCGCGGGGGAGCAGTACTTC; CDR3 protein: CASSLFSAGEQYF
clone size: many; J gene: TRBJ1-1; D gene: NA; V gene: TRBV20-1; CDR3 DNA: TGCAGTGCTAGAGATAGGCCCTCGGGGACTGAAGTTTTCTTT; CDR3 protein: CSARDRPSGTEVFF
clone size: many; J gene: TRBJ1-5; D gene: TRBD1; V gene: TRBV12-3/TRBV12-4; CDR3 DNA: TGTGCCAGCAGACAGGACAGGGAAAATCAGCCCCAGCATTTT; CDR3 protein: CASRQDRENQPQHF
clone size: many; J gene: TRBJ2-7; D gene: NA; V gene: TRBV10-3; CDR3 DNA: TGTGCCATCAGTGGGGTCGCCTACGAGCAGTACTTC; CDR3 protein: CAISGVAYEQYF
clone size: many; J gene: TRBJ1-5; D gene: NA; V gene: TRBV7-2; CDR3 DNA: TGTGCCAGCCAAAGACAGCCCGATCAGCCCCAGCATTTT; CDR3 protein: CASQRQPDQPQHF
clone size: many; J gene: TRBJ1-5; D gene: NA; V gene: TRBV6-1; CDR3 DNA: TGTGCCAGCAGTGAAGTTAAGGACTATCAGCCCCAGCATTTT; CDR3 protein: CASSEVKDYQPQHF
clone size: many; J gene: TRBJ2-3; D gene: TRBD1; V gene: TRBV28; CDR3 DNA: TGTGCCAGCAGCTCGGGACAGGCTCCGGCCCATACGCAGTATTTT; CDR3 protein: CASSSGQAPAHTQYF
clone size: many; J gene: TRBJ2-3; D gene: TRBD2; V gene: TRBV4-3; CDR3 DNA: TGCGCCAGCAGCCAAGAAGGGGGACTAGGAGGGGATACGCAGTATTTT; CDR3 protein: CASSQEGGLGGDTQYF
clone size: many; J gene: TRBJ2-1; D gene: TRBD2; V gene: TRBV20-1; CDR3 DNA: TGCAAGACCGGGACTAAGTACAATGAGCAGTTCTTC; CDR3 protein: CKTGTKYNEQFF
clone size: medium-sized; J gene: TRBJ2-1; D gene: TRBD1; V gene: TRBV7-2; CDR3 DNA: TGTGCCAGCAGCCCACTGACAGGGGGATCGACCGAGCAGTTCTTC; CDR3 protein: CASSPLTGGSTEQFF
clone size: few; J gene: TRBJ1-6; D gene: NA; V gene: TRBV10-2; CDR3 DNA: TGCGCCAGCAGTGAGATCCAGGGAGGGACCTATAATTCACCCCTCCACTTT; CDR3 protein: CASSEIQGGTYNSPLHF
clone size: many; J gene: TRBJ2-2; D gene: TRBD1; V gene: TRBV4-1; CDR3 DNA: TGCGCCAGCAGCCAACCCCGGGACAGTTACACCGGGGAGCTGTTTTTT; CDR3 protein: CASSQPRDSYTGELFF
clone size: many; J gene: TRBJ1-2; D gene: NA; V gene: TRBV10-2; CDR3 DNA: TGCGCCAGCAGTGAGCCGGGACGAGGCTACACCTTC; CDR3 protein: CASSEPGRGYTF
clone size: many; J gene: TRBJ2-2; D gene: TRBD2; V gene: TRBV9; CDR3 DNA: TGTGCCAGCAGCGTAGCGGGGGGCGGGGAGCTGTTTTTT; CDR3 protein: CASSVAGGGELFF